This TCR beta chain was identified during a study of OX40 agonist ivuxolimab in advanced cancers. Study-level background: Ivuxolimab was a fully human IgG2 agonistic monoclonal antibody targeting the costimulatory receptor OX40 (CD134). Intravenous ivuxolimab was administered to patients every 2 weeks at six dose levels: 0.01, 0.1, 0.3, 1.5, 3 and 10 mg/kg. Of the approximately 53 patients in dose escalation, around 20 had hepatocellular carcinoma, some 15 had melanoma, 9 had renal cell carcinoma and 9 had head and neck cancer. In the dose-escalation cohort, 75% to 90% of patients were male, and the mean age was 60 years with a range of about 20 to 80. Patients were allowed to have had prior anti-PD-1, anti-PD-L1 or anti-CTLA-4 therapy, and approximately 39% of the dose-escalation patients had been treated with checkpoint inhibitors. Three dose-escalation patients achieved partial responses, one with hepatocellular carcinoma and two with cutaneous melanoma. Peripheral TCRbeta sequencing was intended to test whether TCR sequence diversity was altered and clonal T-cell expansion was caused by ivuxolimab. The paper describes the monotherapy dose-escalation part (N = 52 patients) of the phase I trial of ivuxolimab. Points the paper makes about the study in general: In the 0.1-3.0 mg/kg groups, partial responders were among the patients with the lowest normalized peripheral clonal expansion, particularly in CD8+ T cells. After ivuxolimab, expanded clones were on average more numerous among CD8+ T cells than among CD4+ T cells. The antigen specificity of the peripheral T cells that underwent clonal expansion was not determined. Low levels of normalized T-cell clonal expansion were also seen in some nonresponding patients. Clonal expansion of both CD4+ and CD8+ blood T cells was observed from baseline to week 6 at doses 0.1 to 3.0 mg/kg.

For sequencing of the TCRbeta CDR3 region, genomic DNA was extracted from the sorted cells. TCRbeta CDR3 regions were sequenced using the immunoSEQ Assay. Here the immuneACCESS table is served through TCRdb, limited to in-frame sequences with V and J called. Missing clones are a known gap in these copies; in checked studies unresolved V genes cover under half, and the rest lacks a known reason. This sample holds about 40,000 clones; 70% to 90% were observed only once. The ten largest account for under 40% of the sample. Patients with a history of autoimmune disease or receiving systemic immunosuppression were excluded from the trial. Peripheral blood for TCR sequencing was drawn from every dose cohort at baseline, at cycle 4 day 1 and at cycle 7 day 1. Samples were obtained from an open-label, multicenter, first-in-human phase I dose-escalation trial of ivuxolimab. Adults with locally advanced or metastatic melanoma, renal cell carcinoma, hepatocellular carcinoma or head and neck squamous cell carcinoma were enrolled in the trial. Before TCR sequencing, CD4+ T cells and CD8+ T cells from peripheral blood were sorted into separate populations.

V gives up 4 bases and J gives up 2 bases, and the segment between their germline ends measures 14 bases. From the cysteine through the phenylalanine, the CDR3 covers 15 amino acids. The only DNA kept is the CDR3, 45 bases in frame from the first base. CDR1 and CDR2 (SGHRS, YFSETQ) derive from the germline V gene. With respect to this clone: The specificity of this receptor is unknown. No qualities accompany the bases; no much larger clone lies one base away.

The chain employs TRBV5-1 and TRBJ2-3, with TRBD1 as a weak D call on 7 bases. The clonotype was recovered from an adult with an advanced solid tumor such as melanoma, head and neck, liver or kidney cancer. The sample here was CD4+ or CD8+ T cells sorted from blood, taken in a trial of the OX40 agonist ivuxolimab. The CDR3 has the sequence CASSDQGGSTDTQYF. The DNA sequence reads TGCGCCAGCAGCGACCAGGGGGGTTCCACAGATACGCAGTATTTT.